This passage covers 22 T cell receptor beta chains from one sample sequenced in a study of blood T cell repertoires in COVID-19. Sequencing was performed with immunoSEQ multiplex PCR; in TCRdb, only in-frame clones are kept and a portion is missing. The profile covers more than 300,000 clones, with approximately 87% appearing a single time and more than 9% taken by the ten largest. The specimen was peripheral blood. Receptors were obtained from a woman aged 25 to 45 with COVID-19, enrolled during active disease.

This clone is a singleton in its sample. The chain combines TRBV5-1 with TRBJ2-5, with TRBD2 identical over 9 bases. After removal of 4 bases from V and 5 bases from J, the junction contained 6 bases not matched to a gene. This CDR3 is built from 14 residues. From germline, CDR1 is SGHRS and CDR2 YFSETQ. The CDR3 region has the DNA TGCGCCAGCAGCCAATTAGCGGGAGTGGAGACCCAGTACTTC. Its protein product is CASSQLAGVETQYF.

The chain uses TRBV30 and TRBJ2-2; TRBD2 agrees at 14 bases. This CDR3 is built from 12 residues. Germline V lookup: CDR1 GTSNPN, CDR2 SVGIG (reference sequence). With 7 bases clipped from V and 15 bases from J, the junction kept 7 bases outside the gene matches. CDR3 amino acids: CASRLAGGKVFF. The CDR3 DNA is TGTGCCTCCAGACTAGCGGGAGGGAAAGTGTTTTTT.

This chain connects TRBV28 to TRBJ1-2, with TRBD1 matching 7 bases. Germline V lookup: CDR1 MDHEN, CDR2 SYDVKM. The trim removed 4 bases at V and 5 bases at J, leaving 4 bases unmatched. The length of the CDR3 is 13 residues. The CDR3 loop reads CASSSGTEYGYTF. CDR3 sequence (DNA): TGTGCCAGCAGTTCCGGGACAGAGTATGGCTACACCTTC.

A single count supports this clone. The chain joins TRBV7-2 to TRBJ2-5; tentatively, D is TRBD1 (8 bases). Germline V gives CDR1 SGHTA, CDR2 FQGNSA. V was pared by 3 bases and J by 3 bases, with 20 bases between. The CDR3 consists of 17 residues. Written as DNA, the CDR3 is TGTGCCAGCAGCTTGGGCCCAGACAGGGGAGGGAAAGAGACCCAGTACTTC. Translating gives CASSLGPDRGGKETQYF.

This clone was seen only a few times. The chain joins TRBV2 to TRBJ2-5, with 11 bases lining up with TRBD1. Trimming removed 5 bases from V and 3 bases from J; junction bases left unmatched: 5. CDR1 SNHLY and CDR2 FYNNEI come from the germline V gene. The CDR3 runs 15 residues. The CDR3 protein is CASSWTGGSEETQYF. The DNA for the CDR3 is TGTGCCAGCAGTTGGACAGGGGGCTCGGAAGAGACCCAGTACTTC.

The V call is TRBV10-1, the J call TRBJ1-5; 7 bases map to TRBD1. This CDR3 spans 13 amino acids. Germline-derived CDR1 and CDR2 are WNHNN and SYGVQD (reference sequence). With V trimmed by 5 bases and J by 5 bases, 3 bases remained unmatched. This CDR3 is CASSTGVDQPQHF. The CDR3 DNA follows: TGCGCCAGCAGTACAGGGGTCGATCAGCCCCAGCATTTT.

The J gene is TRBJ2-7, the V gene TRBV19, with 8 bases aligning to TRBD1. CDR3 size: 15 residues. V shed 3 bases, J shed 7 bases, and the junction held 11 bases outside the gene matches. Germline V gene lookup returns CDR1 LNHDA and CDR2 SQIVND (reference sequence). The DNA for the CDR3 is TGTGCCAGTAGTATTAGGACAGGGAGTTCTTCGGAGCAGTACTTC. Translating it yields CASSIRTGSSSEQYF.

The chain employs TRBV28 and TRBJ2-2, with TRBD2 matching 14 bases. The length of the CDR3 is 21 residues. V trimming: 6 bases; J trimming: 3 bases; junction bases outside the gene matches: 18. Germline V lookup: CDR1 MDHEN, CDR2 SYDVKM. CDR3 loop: CASSKNTGTSGSRWDTGELFF. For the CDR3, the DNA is TGTGCCAGCAGCAAAAACACCGGGACTAGCGGGAGCCGGTGGGACACCGGGGAGCTGTTTTTT.

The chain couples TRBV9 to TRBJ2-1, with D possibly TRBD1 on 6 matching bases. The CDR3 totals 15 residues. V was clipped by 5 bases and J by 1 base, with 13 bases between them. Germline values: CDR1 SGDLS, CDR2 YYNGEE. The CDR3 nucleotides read TGTGCCAGCAGTTCGACAGGTAATTCCTACAATGAGCAGTTCTTC. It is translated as CASSSTGNSYNEQFF.

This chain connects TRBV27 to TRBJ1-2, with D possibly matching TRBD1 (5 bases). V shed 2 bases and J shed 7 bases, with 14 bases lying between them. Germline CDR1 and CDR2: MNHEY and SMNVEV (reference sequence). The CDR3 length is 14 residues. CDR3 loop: CASSLVGGVGGYTF. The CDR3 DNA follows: TGTGCCAGCAGTTTAGTGGGGGGAGTCGGTGGCTACACCTTC.

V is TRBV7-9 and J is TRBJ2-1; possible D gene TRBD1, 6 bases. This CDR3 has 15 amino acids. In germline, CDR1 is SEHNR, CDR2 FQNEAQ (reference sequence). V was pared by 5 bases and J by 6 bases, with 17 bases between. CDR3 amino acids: CASSLNTGTPNEQFF. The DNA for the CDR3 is TGTGCCAGCAGCCTCAATACAGGGACCCCCAATGAGCAGTTCTTC. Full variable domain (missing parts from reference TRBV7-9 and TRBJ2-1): DTGVSQNPRHKITKRGQNVTFRCDPISEHNRLYWYRQTLGQGPEFLTYFQNEAQLEKSRLLSDRFSAERPKGSFSTLEIQRTEQGDSAMYLCASSLNTGTPNEQFFGPGTRLTVL.

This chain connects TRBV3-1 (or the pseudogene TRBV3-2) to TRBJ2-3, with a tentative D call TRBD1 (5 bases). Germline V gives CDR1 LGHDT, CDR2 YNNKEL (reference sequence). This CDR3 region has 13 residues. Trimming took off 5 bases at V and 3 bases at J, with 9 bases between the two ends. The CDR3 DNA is TGTGCCAGCAGCTTTAGACAGACAGATACGCAGTATTTT. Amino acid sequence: CASSFRQTDTQYF.

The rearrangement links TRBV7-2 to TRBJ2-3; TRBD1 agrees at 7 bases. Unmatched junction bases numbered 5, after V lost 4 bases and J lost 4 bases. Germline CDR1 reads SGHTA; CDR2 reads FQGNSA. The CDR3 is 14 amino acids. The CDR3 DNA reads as TGTGCCAGCAGCTCCCCCAGGGGGTCAGATACGCAGTATTTT. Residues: CASSSPRGSDTQYF.

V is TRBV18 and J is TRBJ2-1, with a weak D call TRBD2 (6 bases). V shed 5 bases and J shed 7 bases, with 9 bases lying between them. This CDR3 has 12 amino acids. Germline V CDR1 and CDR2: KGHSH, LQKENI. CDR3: CASSSGGNEQFF. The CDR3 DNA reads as TGTGCCAGCTCATCAGGAGGGAATGAGCAGTTCTTC.

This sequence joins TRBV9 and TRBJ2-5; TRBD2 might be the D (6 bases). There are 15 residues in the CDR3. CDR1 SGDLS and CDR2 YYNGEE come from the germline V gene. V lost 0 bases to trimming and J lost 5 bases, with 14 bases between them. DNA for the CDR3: TGTGCCAGCAGCGTAGCAGGCCGACGGGAGGAGACCCAGTACTTC. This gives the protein CASSVAGRREETQYF.

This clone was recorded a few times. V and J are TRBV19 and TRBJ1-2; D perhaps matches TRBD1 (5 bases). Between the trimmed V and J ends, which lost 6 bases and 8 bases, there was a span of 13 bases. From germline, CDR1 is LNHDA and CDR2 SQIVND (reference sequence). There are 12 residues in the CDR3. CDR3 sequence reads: CASSPQGDGYTF. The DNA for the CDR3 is TGTGCCAGTAGCCCTCAGGGTGACGGCTACACCTTC.

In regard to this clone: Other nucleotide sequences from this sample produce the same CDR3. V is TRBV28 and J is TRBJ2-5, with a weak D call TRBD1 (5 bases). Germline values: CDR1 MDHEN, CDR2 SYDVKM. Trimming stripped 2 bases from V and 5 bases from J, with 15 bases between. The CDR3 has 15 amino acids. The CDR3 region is CASSLRQGGIETQYF. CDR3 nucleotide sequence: TGTGCCAGCAGTTTAAGGCAGGGTGGGATTGAGACCCAGTACTTC.

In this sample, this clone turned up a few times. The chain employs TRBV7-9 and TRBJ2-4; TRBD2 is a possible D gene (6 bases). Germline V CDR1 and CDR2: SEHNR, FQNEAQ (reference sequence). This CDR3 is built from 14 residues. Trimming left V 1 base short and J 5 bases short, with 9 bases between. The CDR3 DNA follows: TGTGCCAGCAGCTTAGTCCCGGGGGAAAACATTCAGTACTTC. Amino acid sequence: CASSLVPGENIQYF.

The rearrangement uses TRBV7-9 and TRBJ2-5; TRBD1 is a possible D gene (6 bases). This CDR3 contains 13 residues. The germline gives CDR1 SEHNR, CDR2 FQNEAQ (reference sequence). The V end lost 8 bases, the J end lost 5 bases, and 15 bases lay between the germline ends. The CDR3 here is CASGRQVGETQYF. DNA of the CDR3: TGTGCCAGCGGGCGACAGGTGGGCGAGACCCAGTACTTC.

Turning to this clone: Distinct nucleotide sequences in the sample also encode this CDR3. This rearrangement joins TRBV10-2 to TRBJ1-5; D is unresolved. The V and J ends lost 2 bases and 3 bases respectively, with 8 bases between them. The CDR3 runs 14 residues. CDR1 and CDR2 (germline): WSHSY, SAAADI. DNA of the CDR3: TGCGCCAGCAGTGAGGGGCAGAACAATCAGCCCCAGCATTTT. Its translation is CASSEGQNNQPQHF.

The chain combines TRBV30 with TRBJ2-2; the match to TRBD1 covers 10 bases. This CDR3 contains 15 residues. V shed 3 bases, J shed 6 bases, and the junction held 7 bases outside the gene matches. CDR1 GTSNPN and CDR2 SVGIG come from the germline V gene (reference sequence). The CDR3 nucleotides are TGTGCCTGGAGGGGGGGACAGGGGAGTGCCGGGGAGCTGTTTTTT. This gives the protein CAWRGGQGSAGELFF.

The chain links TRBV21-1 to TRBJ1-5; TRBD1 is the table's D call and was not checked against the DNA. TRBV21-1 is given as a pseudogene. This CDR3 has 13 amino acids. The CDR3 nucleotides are TGTGCCAGCAATGACAGGGGAAATCAGCCCCAGCATTTT. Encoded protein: CASNDRGNQPQHF.